One and the same sample provided the 28 T cell receptor beta chains below, sequenced in a study of cytomegalovirus exposure and HLA in healthy donors (TCRdb year 2017). Library preparation employed the immunoSEQ multiplex PCR assay. For the multiplex PCR, a mixture combining 60 forward primers for TCR Vbeta segments and 13 reverse primers for TCR Jbeta segments was used. As stored in TCRdb, this immuneACCESS dataset retains in-frame rearrangements with V and J assigned. A fraction of the clones does not appear; measured against another copy, unresolved V genes explain less than half of the discrepancy, and the remainder lacks a known reason. Counted in this sample were about 130,000 clones; around 72% of them appeared once. The ten largest clones add up to approximately 1.7% of the sample. The specimen was PBMCs. The receptors originated from a woman aged 40-49 years in good health and CMV-seronegative.

This clone was seen just once. Germline and junction disagree at one end, which may indicate a read error. Different DNA sequences within this sample yield the same CDR3. The chain uses TRBV7-2 and TRBJ2-7; 9 bases align to TRBD2. The CDR3 has 16 residues. Looked up from germline, CDR1 is SGHTA and CDR2 is FQGNSA. The CDR3 sequence: CASSLASSGVSYEQYF. The CDR3 DNA reads TGTGCCAGCAGCTTAGCGTCTAGCGGGGTATCCTATGAGCAGTACTTC.

Of note for this clone: A read error may produce the germline difference seen at one junction end. Other DNA sequences in this sample translate to the same CDR3. The chain couples TRBV28 to TRBJ1-5, with 8 nucleotides matching TRBD1. This CDR3 has 15 amino acids. The germline V gene encodes CDR1 MDHEN and CDR2 SYDVKM. CDR3 in amino acids: CASSSQGAGNQPQHF. For the CDR3, the DNA is TGTGCCAGCAGTTCCCAGGGGGCTGGCAACCAGCCCCAGCATTTT.

This chain uses TRBV7-9 with TRBJ1-4; D ambiguous. Deletions cut 0 bases from V and 6 bases from J, with 8 bases between. The CDR3 is made up of 14 amino acids. Germline lookup yields CDR1 SEHNR and CDR2 FQNEAQ (reference sequence). CDR3 bases: TGTGCCAGCAGCTTAGCGCCCCAGGATGAAAAACTGTTTTTT. Protein product: CASSLAPQDEKLFF.

V gene TRBV19 combines with J gene TRBJ1-1, with 8 bases aligning to TRBD1. CDR3 length: 15 amino acids. The V gene end was trimmed by 7 bases and the J gene end by 1 base; junction bases not matched to a gene: 8. Germline V lookup: CDR1 LNHDA, CDR2 SQIVND (reference sequence). The CDR3 sequence is CASIQDRVGNTEAFF. The CDR3 nucleotides are TGTGCCAGTATCCAGGACAGGGTTGGGAACACTGAAGCTTTCTTT.

This chain connects TRBV5-1 to TRBJ1-2, with 10 bases that match TRBD1. J lost 2 bases, V lost 0 bases, and 4 bases had no gene match. The CDR3 length is 16 residues. Per the germline V gene, CDR1 is SGHRS and CDR2 is YFSETQ. This CDR3 reads CASSLGDRGPNYGYTF. CDR3 DNA sequence: TGCGCCAGCAGCTTGGGGGACAGGGGCCCCAACTATGGCTACACCTTC.

This clone was found a few times. The chain recombines TRBV9 with TRBJ1-3; 7 nucleotides line up with TRBD1. Per germline, CDR1 SGDLS and CDR2 YYNGEE. V dropped 3 bases and J dropped 0; count of bases not matched to a gene: 6. The CDR3 runs 16 residues. CDR3 in DNA: TGTGCCAGCAGCGCCCGGGACAGCCGCTCTGGAAACACCATATATTTT. Amino acid sequence: CASSARDSRSGNTIYF.

The rearrangement links TRBV19 to TRBJ1-4; D gene unclear. Germline V gene sequence: CDR1 LNHDA, CDR2 SQIVND (reference sequence). CDR3 length: 15 residues. The V gene lost 7 bases and the J gene lost 2 bases, with 14 bases spanning the gap. This CDR3 is CASNPRAGTNEKLFF. Here the CDR3 DNA reads TGTGCCAGTAACCCCCGTGCCGGGACTAATGAAAAACTGTTTTTT. Full variable domain (rest looked up from reference TRBV19 and TRBJ1-4): DGGITQSPKYLFRKEGQNVTLSCEQNLNHDAMYWYRQDPGQGLRLIYYSQIVNDFQKGDIAEGYSVSREKKESFPLTVTSAQKNPTAFYLCASNPRAGTNEKLFFGSGTQLSVL.

CDR3 amino acids: CASSPMDSSSSYNSPLHF. The CDR3 coding sequence is TGTGCCAGCTCACCTATGGACAGCTCGAGCTCCTATAATTCACCCCTCCACTTT. The chain is built from TRBV18 and TRBJ1-6, with D tentatively TRBD1 (6 bases). V gave up 3 bases and J gave up 0 bases, with 15 bases separating them. Per the germline V gene, CDR1 is KGHSH and CDR2 is LQKENI. CDR3 length equals 18 residues.

The gene calls are TRBV28 and TRBJ2-1; 14 positions match TRBD2. CDR3 size: 19 residues. Germline V gives CDR1 MDHEN, CDR2 SYDVKM. The J segment lost 10 bases and the V segment lost 5 bases, leaving 19 bases of the junction unmatched. CDR3 sequence: CASSLIGLAGGGGVGEQFF. The CDR3 nucleotides read TGTGCCAGCAGTCTTATCGGACTAGCGGGAGGCGGGGGGGTGGGGGAGCAGTTCTTC.

This clone was observed a handful of times. The V gene is TRBV28, the J gene TRBJ1-5; a weak D match, TRBD1 (5 bases). V lost 4 bases and J lost 3, with 13 bases in between. This CDR3 spans 15 amino acids. Germline V gene data show CDR1 as MDHEN and CDR2 as SYDVKM. The chain's CDR3 is CASSSLGEVNQPQHF. CDR3 bases: TGTGCCAGCAGTTCCTTGGGGGAGGTCAATCAGCCCCAGCATTTT.

This chain uses TRBV9 with TRBJ2-2; 7 bases line up with TRBD1. Trimming took 3 bases from V and 0 from J; bases not matched to a gene: 2. The CDR3 is 15 residues long. CDR1 SGDLS and CDR2 YYNGEE come from the germline V gene. The CDR3 region is CASSDGTANTGELFF. For the CDR3, the DNA is TGTGCCAGCAGCGACGGGACAGCGAACACCGGGGAGCTGTTTTTT.

V usage is TRBV19 and J usage is TRBJ1-1, with 9 bases that match TRBD1. Trimming took 7 bases from V and 1 from J; bases not matched to a gene: 7. The CDR3 runs to 15 residues. CDR1 is LNHDA, CDR2 SQIVND, per germline (reference sequence). CDR3 nucleotide sequence: TGTGCCAGTACCCGGACAGGGGCGAGGAACACTGAAGCTTTCTTT. It translates to CASTRTGARNTEAFF.

The gene calls are TRBV5-4 and TRBJ2-1; a possible D gene is TRBD2 (6 bases). The CDR3 runs 16 residues. In germline, CDR1 is SGHNT, CDR2 YYREEE (reference sequence). Trimming cost V 0 bases and J 0 bases, with 10 bases left between them. Written as DNA, the CDR3 is TGTGCCAGCAGCTTGGTAGGCGGGAACTCCTACAATGAGCAGTTCTTC. This encodes CASSLVGGNSYNEQFF.

The chain employs TRBV7-2 and TRBJ1-3, with no clear D. The CDR3 extends over 12 amino acids. Germline CDR1 and CDR2: SGHTA and FQGNSA. V lost 8 bases and J lost 2, with 7 bases in between. CDR3 loop: CASGLPGNTIYF. The CDR3 bases are TGTGCCAGCGGACTCCCTGGAAACACCATATATTTT.

The rearrangement uses TRBV7-7 and TRBJ2-3; D is uncertain. Trimming removed 0 bases at V and 4 bases at J, with 5 bases between. Germline-derived CDR1 and CDR2 are SSHAT and FNYEAQ (reference sequence). The CDR3 extends over 13 amino acids. The CDR3 reads CASSLAEADTQYF. The CDR3, as DNA: TGTGCCAGCAGCTTAGCCGAGGCAGATACGCAGTATTTT.

Worth noting for this clone: The germline gene is not matched at one end of the junction; a read error may be the cause. The rearrangement links TRBV10-1 to TRBJ2-4; TRBD1 matches at 7 bases. Germline CDR1 is WNHNN and CDR2 is SYGVQD (reference sequence). This CDR3 has 13 amino acids. CDR3 nucleotide sequence: TGCGCCAGCCATCGACAGGGTAAAAACAGTCAGTACTTC. This sequence encodes CASHRQGKNSQYF.

This clone was found once. This rearrangement joins TRBV28 to TRBJ2-2; TRBD1 matches 12 bases. CDR1 and CDR2 from the germline V gene are MDHEN and SYDVKM. The V and J ends lost 5 bases and 7 bases, in that order; junction bases with no gene match: 8. This CDR3 comprises 16 residues. The CDR3 is CASSLTGTGGFGELFF. The CDR3 nucleotides read TGTGCCAGCAGTCTAACCGGGACAGGGGGCTTCGGGGAGCTGTTTTTT.

CDR3 sequence reads: CASSGIHRGQGYTF. CDR3 nucleotides: TGTGCCAGCAGCGGAATTCACAGGGGGCAAGGCTACACCTTC. The J gene is TRBJ1-2, the V gene TRBV28; 9 bases fit TRBD1. CDR1 and CDR2 from the germline V gene are MDHEN and SYDVKM. The CDR3 length is 14 residues. V lost 6 bases, J lost 8 bases, and 10 bases stayed unmatched.

V gene TRBV9 combines with J gene TRBJ2-2, with D perhaps matching TRBD1 (5 bases). This CDR3 is 12 amino acids long. Germline V gene sequence: CDR1 SGDLS, CDR2 YYNGEE. V was trimmed by 3 bases and J by 11 bases, leaving 11 bases between them. The CDR3 reads CASSEDSQELFF. DNA for the CDR3: TGTGCCAGCAGCGAAGACAGCCAAGAGCTGTTTTTT.

The V and J genes are TRBV13 and TRBJ2-7; 8 bases map to TRBD1. This CDR3 is built from 15 residues. With V trimmed by 5 bases and J by 3 bases, 9 bases remained unmatched. The V gene's germline CDR1 is PRHDT and CDR2 FYEKMQ (reference sequence). This chain's CDR3 is CASSHWGQANYEQYF. CDR3 nucleotides: TGTGCCAGCAGCCACTGGGGACAGGCTAACTACGAGCAGTACTTC.

The rearrangement links TRBV5-1 to TRBJ1-4; 9 nucleotides agree with TRBD1. The junction had 8 bases not matched to a gene; V was cut back by 4 bases and J by 7 bases. CDR1 is SGHRS and CDR2 is YFSETQ in the germline V gene. The CDR3 has 15 residues. Here the CDR3 reads CASSLTGGVGEKLFF. CDR3 nucleotide sequence: TGCGCCAGCAGCCTGACAGGGGGTGTAGGTGAAAAACTGTTTTTT.

The chain is built from TRBV27 and TRBJ2-1; 8 nucleotides line up with TRBD1. V lost 5 bases, J lost 9 bases, and 9 bases stayed unmatched. Germline loops: CDR1 MNHEY, CDR2 SMNVEV (reference sequence). The CDR3 loop spans 14 amino acids. Here the CDR3 reads CASSRGQAHGEQFF. The CDR3 bases are TGTGCCAGCAGTCGGGGACAGGCCCATGGTGAGCAGTTCTTC.

The chain has TRBV6-5 and TRBJ1-1; a weak D match, TRBD1 (5 bases). The V gene's germline CDR1 is MNHEY and CDR2 SVGAGI. This CDR3 region has 15 residues. V shed 0 bases and J shed 5 bases, with 13 bases lying between them. The CDR3 sequence is CASSYSGRGGTEAFF. The CDR3, as DNA: TGTGCCAGCAGTTACTCGGGTAGGGGAGGTACTGAAGCTTTCTTT.

The chain carries TRBV19 and TRBJ2-7; D perhaps matches TRBD2 (5 bases). Trimming cost V 9 bases and J 0 bases, with 18 bases left between them. Germline CDR1 is LNHDA and CDR2 is SQIVND (reference sequence). CDR3 length equals 15 residues. DNA for the CDR3: TGTGCCAGCGGACCGAGCACGGGGAGCTCCTACGAGCAGTACTTC. Amino acid sequence: CASGPSTGSSYEQYF.

The chain has TRBV29-1 and TRBJ2-3; 7 bases align to TRBD1. Germline V gives CDR1 SQVTM, CDR2 ANQGSEA. The CDR3 covers 14 residues. V shed 2 bases and J 1 base; nucleotides not matched to a gene: 3. The CDR3 is CSVETGTGTDTQYF. The CDR3 nucleotides read TGCAGCGTTGAAACCGGGACAGGCACAGATACGCAGTATTTT.

This clone has just one count. This chain connects TRBV30 to TRBJ2-1; no clear D gene. Trimming stripped 2 bases from V and 7 bases from J, with 12 bases between. CDR3 length equals 13 residues. The germline gives CDR1 GTSNPN, CDR2 SVGIG (reference sequence). Written as DNA, the CDR3 is TGTGCCTGGAGTAAACCCCTTACTAATGAGCAGTTCTTC. Translated: CAWSKPLTNEQFF.

The chain links TRBV5-1 to TRBJ1-2; TRBD1 aligns across 9 bases. CDR3 size: 16 residues. The V segment lost 4 bases and the J segment 0 bases; nucleotides outside the gene matches: 7. Germline CDR1 is SGHRS and CDR2 is YFSETQ. The CDR3 is CASSKVQGASNYGYTF. Written as DNA, the CDR3 is TGCGCCAGCAGCAAGGTACAGGGGGCCTCTAACTATGGCTACACCTTC.

This chain joins TRBV7-9 and TRBJ1-5, with 9 bases matching TRBD1. V shed 4 bases and J 16 bases; nucleotides not matched to a gene: 8. CDR1 SEHNR and CDR2 FQNEAQ come from the germline V gene (reference sequence). The CDR3 spans 12 residues. The CDR3 coding sequence is TGTGCCAGCAGCTCGGACAGGGGCCATTTTCATTTT. The encoded protein is CASSSDRGHFHF.